This T cell receptor (beta chain) stems from a study of Ad26.COV2.S vaccination and SARS-CoV-2 variants. In the study overall: Vaccine-arm donor from the placebo-controlled COV1001 Ad26.COV2.S trial.

Germline trimming cut 5 bases from V and 2 bases from J; bases unmatched to any gene: 4. This CDR3 has 14 amino acids. Germline CDR1 is GTSNPN and CDR2 is SVGIG (reference sequence). The treatment was: some 20 received Ad26.COV2.S at low or high dose, single or two shots; 5 received placebo; per-sample allocation not given. Vaccine and placebo recipients were sampled on day 63 after the first injection. Repertoires were generated with immunoSEQ multiplex PCR, while TCRdb's copy carries only in-frame clones and drops some. The repertoire includes hundreds of thousands of clones, around 90% of them detected once, and 10% to 15% sits in the top ten.

The specimen comprised peripheral blood, sampled in a trial of Ad26.COV2.S vaccine versus placebo. The chain uses TRBV30 and TRBJ2-1, with 9 bases identical to TRBD2. The receptor was derived from a person aged 18-65 years who received the Ad26.COV2.S COVID-19 vaccine or a placebo. The DNA for the CDR3 is TGTGCCTGGGGGACTAGCCCGACCTACAATGAGCAGTTCTTC. Translation: CAWGTSPTYNEQFF.